This T cell receptor beta chain is from a study of beta chain features in type 1 diabetes. Of the isolated RNA, all was reverse transcribed, and so the sequenced material was expressed TCRB transcripts. Several million reads on average were seen across naive, central memory and regulatory T cell samples. Sequencing was performed with immunoSEQ multiplex PCR; in TCRdb, only in-frame clones are kept and a portion is missing. The table records 600,000 to 700,000 clones, around an eighth of them present only once. Heparinised blood was drawn once per donor, averaging roughly 110 mL. Turning to this clone: Its matching antigen is unknown.

Whole-study findings and limits: Lower insertion and higher deletion counts appeared at VDJ junctions in type 1 diabetes patients. There was a moderate but significant shortening of TCRB CDR3s in all four CD4+ subsets of Type 1 diabetes patients. Naive, central memory and regulatory TCRB repertoires appeared more similar among patients than healthy donors.

V was pared by 2 bases and J by 2 bases, with 15 bases between. Looked up from germline, CDR1 is LGHNA and CDR2 is YSLEER. The CDR3 spans 16 residues. Material: naive CD4+ T cells from blood. V and J are TRBV4-3 and TRBJ1-2; D may be TRBD1 (6 bases). This receptor was taken from a man between 25 and 39 years old with type 1 diabetes. Here the CDR3 reads CASSQITQGPNYGYTF. DNA for the CDR3: TGCGCCAGCAGCCAAATCACACAGGGACCAAACTATGGCTACACCTTC.